This T cell receptor beta chain stems from a study of T cells in Graves' hyperthyroidism and ophthalmopathy. Amplification yielded TCR beta CDR3 regions, with RNA transcripts as the source. An initial round of RT-PCR targeting the TCR CDR3 relied on the HTBI primer set. TCRdb fed the multiplex PCR reads into MiXCR, producing one record per CDR3 protein. Altogether hundreds of thousands of distinct CDR3 sequences are present, about half being singletons, with the ten largest covering 8.2%. In germline, CDR1 is LGHNA, CDR2 YNFKEQ. The CDR3 covers 13 residues. Deletions cut 3 bases from V and 7 bases from J, with 13 bases between. This clonotype was counted at least ten times.

The sample consisted of peripheral blood or thyroid tissue (not recorded which). This chain connects TRBV4-2 to TRBJ2-7, with D perhaps matching TRBD1 (5 bases). This sequence originates from a young woman with Graves' hyperthyroidism. The CDR3 nucleotides are TGTGCCAGCAGCCAGGCCAGGGCGAGAGAGCAGTACTTC. Protein sequence: CASSQARAREQYF.